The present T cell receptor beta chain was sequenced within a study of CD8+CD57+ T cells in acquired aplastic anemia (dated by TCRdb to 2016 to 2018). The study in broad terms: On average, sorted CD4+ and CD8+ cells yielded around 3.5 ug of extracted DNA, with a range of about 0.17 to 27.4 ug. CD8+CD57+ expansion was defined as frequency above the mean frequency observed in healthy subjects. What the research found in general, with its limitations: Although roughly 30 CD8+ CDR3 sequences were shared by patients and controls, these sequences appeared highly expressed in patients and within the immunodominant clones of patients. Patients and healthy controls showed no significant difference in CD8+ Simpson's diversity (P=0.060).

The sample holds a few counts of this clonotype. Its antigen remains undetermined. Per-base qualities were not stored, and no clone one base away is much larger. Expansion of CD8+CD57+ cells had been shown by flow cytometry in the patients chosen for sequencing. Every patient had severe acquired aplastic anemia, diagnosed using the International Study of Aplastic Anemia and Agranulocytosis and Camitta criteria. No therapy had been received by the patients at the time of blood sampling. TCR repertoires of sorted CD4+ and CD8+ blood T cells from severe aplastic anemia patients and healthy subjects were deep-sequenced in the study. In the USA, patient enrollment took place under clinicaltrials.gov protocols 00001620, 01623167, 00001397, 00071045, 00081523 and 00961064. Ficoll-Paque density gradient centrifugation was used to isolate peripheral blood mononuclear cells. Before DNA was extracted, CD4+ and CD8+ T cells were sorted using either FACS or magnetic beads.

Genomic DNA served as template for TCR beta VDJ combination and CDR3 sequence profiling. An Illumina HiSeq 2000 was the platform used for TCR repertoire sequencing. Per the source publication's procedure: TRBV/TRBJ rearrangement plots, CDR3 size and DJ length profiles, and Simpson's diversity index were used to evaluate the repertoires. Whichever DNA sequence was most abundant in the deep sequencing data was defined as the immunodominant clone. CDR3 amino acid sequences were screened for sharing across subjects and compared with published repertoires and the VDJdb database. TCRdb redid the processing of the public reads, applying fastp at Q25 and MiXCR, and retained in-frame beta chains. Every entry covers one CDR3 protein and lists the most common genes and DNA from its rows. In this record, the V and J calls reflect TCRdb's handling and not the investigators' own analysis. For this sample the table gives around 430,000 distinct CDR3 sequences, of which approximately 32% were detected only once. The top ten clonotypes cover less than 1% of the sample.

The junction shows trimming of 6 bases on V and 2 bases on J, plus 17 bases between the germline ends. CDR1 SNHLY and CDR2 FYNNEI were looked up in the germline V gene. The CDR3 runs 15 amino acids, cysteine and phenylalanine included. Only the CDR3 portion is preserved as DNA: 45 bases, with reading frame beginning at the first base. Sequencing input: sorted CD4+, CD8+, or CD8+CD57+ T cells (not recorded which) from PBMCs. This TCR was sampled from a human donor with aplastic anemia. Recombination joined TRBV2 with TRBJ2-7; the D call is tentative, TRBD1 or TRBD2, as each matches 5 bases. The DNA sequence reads TGTGCCAGCAGAATCACCGGGACGGCTGCCTACGAGCAGTACTTC. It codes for CASRITGTAAYEQYF.